What follows are 16 T cell receptor beta chains derived from one specimen sequenced in a study of CD8 T cells in ankylosing spondylitis. One entry per CDR3 protein, called by TCRdb with MiXCR from the 5' RACE reads. In the table there are about 130,000 distinct CDR3 sequences, about 6.4% of which are singletons. Sequenced input: blood, either unsorted or a sorted T cell fraction (not recorded which). These receptor sequences come from a male donor with ankylosing spondylitis or in good health (not recorded which).

This clonotype was recorded at least ten times. The V call is TRBV7-9, the J call TRBJ2-5; possible D gene TRBD2, 5 bases. The germline gives CDR1 SEHNR, CDR2 FQNEAQ (reference sequence). The V end was cut by 1 base, the J end by 4 bases, with 13 bases between. The CDR3 is 15 residues long. CDR3 amino acids: CASSLGTPPVETQYF. CDR3 nucleotides: TGTGCCAGCAGCTTAGGGACTCCTCCGGTAGAGACCCAGTACTTC.

DNA of the CDR3: TGCAGTGCTAGGAGGGTGGGTACCGGGCAGTTCTTC. Protein sequence: CSARRVGTGQFF. This chain uses TRBV20-1 with TRBJ2-1, with D possibly being TRBD2 (5 bases). Germline V gene sequence: CDR1 DFQATT, CDR2 SNEGSKA (reference sequence). Trimming left V 3 bases short and J 12 bases short, with 15 bases between. CDR3 length: 12 residues.

This clonotype has a count of ten or more. The rearrangement uses TRBV7-8 and TRBJ2-4; D not resolved. The germline V gene has CDR1 SGHVS and CDR2 FQNEAQ. Deletions cut 5 bases from V and 1 base from J, with 21 bases between. CDR3 length: 18 amino acids. The DNA of the CDR3 is TGTGCCAGCAGCACGTACCGGGCAGCCCCTTTGGCCAAAAACATTCAGTACTTC. It translates to CASSTYRAAPLAKNIQYF.

In this sample, this clonotype turned up many times. V and J are TRBV4-1 and TRBJ2-7; D possibly corresponds to TRBD1 (5 bases). This CDR3 has 18 residues. Germline V gene data show CDR1 as MGHRA and CDR2 as YSYEKL. V was trimmed by 0 bases and J by 0 bases, leaving 18 bases between them. This CDR3 reads CASSQDPVGRALSYEQYF. The CDR3 nucleotides read TGCGCCAGCAGCCAAGATCCGGTGGGCAGGGCCCTCTCCTACGAGCAGTACTTC.

This clonotype was observed at least ten times. The chain uses TRBV30 and TRBJ2-7, with D unclear. This CDR3 comprises 12 residues. V was cut by 3 bases and J by 0 bases, with 6 bases left in between. From germline, CDR1 is GTSNPN and CDR2 SVGIG (reference sequence). CDR3 DNA: TGTGCCTGGAGCCAGGACTCCTACGAGCAGTACTTC. It yields the protein CAWSQDSYEQYF.

The chain recombines TRBV29-1 with TRBJ2-6; TRBD1 agrees at 9 bases. This CDR3 has 16 residues. The trim removed 3 bases at V and 2 bases at J, leaving 5 bases unmatched. Germline assignment: CDR1 SQVTM and CDR2 ANQGSEA. The CDR3 DNA reads as TGCAGCGTTGACGAGGGACAGGGAACTGGGGCCAACGTCCTGACTTTC. It is translated as CSVDEGQGTGANVLTF.

This clonotype occurred many times. The chain joins TRBV5-1 to TRBJ2-7; 8 positions agree with TRBD1. After removal of 4 bases from V and 3 bases from J, the junction contained 9 bases not matched to a gene. CDR3 size: 15 residues. Germline V gene data show CDR1 as SGHRS and CDR2 as YFSETQ. The CDR3 DNA sequence: TGCGCCAGCAGCGAAAGGGTGACAGGGGTCTACGAGCAGTACTTC. It specifies CASSERVTGVYEQYF.

This clonotype showed up many times. The V gene is TRBV10-3, the J gene TRBJ2-1; the D call may be TRBD1 or TRBD2 (6 bases each). The germline CDR1 and CDR2 sequences are ENHRY and SYGVKD. With 4 bases removed from V and 9 bases from J, the gap between germline ends came to 19 bases. The CDR3 contains 15 residues. The CDR3 region is CAISGRDNIGGEQFF. The CDR3 nucleotides are TGTGCCATCAGTGGGAGGGACAACATCGGTGGTGAGCAGTTCTTC.

This clonotype was seen ten or more times. The rearrangement uses TRBV25-1 and TRBJ2-5; 8 nucleotides match TRBD1. CDR1 and CDR2 from the germline V gene are MGHDK and SYGVNS. V trimming: 4 bases; J trimming: 4 bases; junction bases outside the gene matches: 5. This CDR3 contains 14 residues. The DNA for the CDR3 is TGTGCCAGCAGTGGGATCACAGGGGGAGAGACCCAGTACTTC. Its protein is CASSGITGGETQYF.

This clonotype was observed many times. The chain carries TRBV5-1 and TRBJ2-5; D might be TRBD2 (6 bases). The germline V and J ends were trimmed by 1 base and 4 bases, with 17 bases remaining between them. The length of the CDR3 is 16 residues. Germline V gene lookup returns CDR1 SGHRS and CDR2 YFSETQ. The CDR3 spells CASSLSALGRSETQYF. CDR3 DNA sequence: TGCGCCAGCAGCTTGAGCGCCTTGGGGAGGTCAGAGACCCAGTACTTC.

This clonotype was counted ten times or more. CDR3 in amino acids: CASSVGQPGYEQYF. CDR3 nucleotide sequence: TGCGCCAGCAGCGTGGGACAGCCGGGCTACGAGCAGTACTTC. The V gene is TRBV5-1, the J gene TRBJ2-7; 7 bases are a match to TRBD1. The V gene's germline CDR1 is SGHRS and CDR2 YFSETQ. The CDR3 totals 14 residues. The V segment lost 4 bases and the J segment 3 bases; nucleotides outside the gene matches: 7.

At least ten counts were recorded for this clonotype. The chain employs TRBV20-1 and TRBJ1-2; 8 bases line up with TRBD1. The germline gives CDR1 DFQATT, CDR2 SNEGSKA (reference sequence). After removal of 2 bases from V and 6 bases from J, the junction contained 8 bases not matched to a gene. The length of the CDR3 is 14 residues. The CDR3 coding sequence is TGCAGTGCTAGACCACAGGGGGGCCAGCATGGCTACACCTTC. It encodes CSARPQGGQHGYTF.

This clonotype was recorded many times. The chain has TRBV28 and TRBJ2-1; the match to TRBD2 covers 9 bases. The CDR3 has 17 residues. With 4 bases clipped from V and 12 bases from J, the junction kept 19 bases outside the gene matches. Germline V gives CDR1 MDHEN, CDR2 SYDVKM. The CDR3 region has the DNA TGTGCCAGCAGTTCCCCATGGTTTGCGGGAGGGCCGAGCAGGCAGTTCTTC. Its translation is CASSSPWFAGGPSRQFF.

There are many counts of this clonotype. The V call is TRBV29-1, the J call TRBJ2-6; D not certain. Germline V gene sequence: CDR1 SQVTM, CDR2 ANQGSEA. The CDR3 runs to 18 residues. The V end lost 3 bases, the J end lost 0 bases, and 18 bases lay between the germline ends. CDR3 DNA: TGCAGCGTTGAGGAGTCCTCGCCCCGATACTCTGGGGCCAACGTCCTGACTTTC. This sequence encodes CSVEESSPRYSGANVLTF. The full variable domain, rest sourced from reference TRBV29-1 and TRBJ2-6, is SAVISQKPSRDICQRGTSLTIQCQVDSQVTMMFWYRQQPGQSLTLIATANQGSEATYESGFVIDKFPISRPNLTFSTLTVSNMSPEDSSIYLCSVEESSPRYSGANVLTFGAGSRLTVL.

This clonotype was detected many times. V gene TRBV20-1 combines with J gene TRBJ1-5; TRBD1 might be the D (5 bases). Germline values: CDR1 DFQATT, CDR2 SNEGSKA (reference sequence). The CDR3 sequence is 14 residues long. Deletions cut 4 bases from V and 2 bases from J, with 12 bases between. This CDR3 reads CSANGLQGNQPQHF. CDR3 coding DNA: TGCAGTGCTAATGGACTACAGGGCAATCAGCCCCAGCATTTT.

In this sample, this clonotype turned up many times. The chain joins TRBV11-2 to TRBJ2-2; possibly TRBD1 for D (6 bases). This CDR3 is built from 17 residues. V was trimmed by 0 bases and J by 5 bases, leaving 16 bases between them. Per germline, CDR1 SGHAT and CDR2 FQNNGV. CDR3 in DNA: TGTGCCAGCAGCTTAGATAGGTTGGCAGGGGCTACCGGGGAGCTGTTTTTT. Translating gives CASSLDRLAGATGELFF.